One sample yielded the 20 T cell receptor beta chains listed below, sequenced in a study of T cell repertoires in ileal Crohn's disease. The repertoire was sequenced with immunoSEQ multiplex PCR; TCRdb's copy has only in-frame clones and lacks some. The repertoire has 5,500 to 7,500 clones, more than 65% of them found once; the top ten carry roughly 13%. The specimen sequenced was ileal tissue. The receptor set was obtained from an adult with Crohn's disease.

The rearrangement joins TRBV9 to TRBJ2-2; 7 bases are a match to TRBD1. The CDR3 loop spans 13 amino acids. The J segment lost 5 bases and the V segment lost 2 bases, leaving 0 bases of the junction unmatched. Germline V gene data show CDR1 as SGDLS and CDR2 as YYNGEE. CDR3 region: CASSVTGTGELFF. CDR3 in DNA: TGTGCCAGCAGCGTGACAGGGACCGGGGAGCTGTTTTTT. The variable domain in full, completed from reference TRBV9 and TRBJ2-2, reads DSGVTQTPKHLITATGQRVTLRCSPRSGDLSVYWYQQSLDQGLQFLIQYYNGEERAKGNILERFSAQQFPDLHSELNLSSLELGDSALYFCASSVTGTGELFFGEGSRLTVL.

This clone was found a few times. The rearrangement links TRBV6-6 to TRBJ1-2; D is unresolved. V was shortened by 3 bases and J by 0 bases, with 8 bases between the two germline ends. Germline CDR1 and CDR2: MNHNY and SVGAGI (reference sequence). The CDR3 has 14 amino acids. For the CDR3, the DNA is TGTGCCAGCAGTTATGCTGACACTAACTATGGCTACACCTTC. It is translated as CASSYADTNYGYTF.

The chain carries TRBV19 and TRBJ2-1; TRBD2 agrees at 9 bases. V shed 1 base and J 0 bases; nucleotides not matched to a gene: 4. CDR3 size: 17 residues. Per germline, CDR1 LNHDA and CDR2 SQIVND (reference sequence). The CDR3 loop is CASSIGLAGSSYNEQFF. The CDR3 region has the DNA TGTGCCAGTAGTATAGGGCTAGCGGGGAGCTCCTACAATGAGCAGTTCTTC.

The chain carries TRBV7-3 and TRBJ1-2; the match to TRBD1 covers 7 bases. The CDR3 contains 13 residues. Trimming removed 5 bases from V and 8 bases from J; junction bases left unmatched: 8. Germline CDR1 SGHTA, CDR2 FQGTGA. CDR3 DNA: TGTGCCAGCAGCCCCACGGGACAGTTCGGCTACACCTTC. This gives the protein CASSPTGQFGYTF.

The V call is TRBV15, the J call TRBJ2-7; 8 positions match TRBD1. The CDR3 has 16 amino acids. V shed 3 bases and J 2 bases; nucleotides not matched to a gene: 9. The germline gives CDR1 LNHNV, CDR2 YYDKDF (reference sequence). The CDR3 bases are TGTGCCACCAGCAGGGGGGCAGGGGGCTCCACCTACGAGCAGTACTTC. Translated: CATSRGAGGSTYEQYF.

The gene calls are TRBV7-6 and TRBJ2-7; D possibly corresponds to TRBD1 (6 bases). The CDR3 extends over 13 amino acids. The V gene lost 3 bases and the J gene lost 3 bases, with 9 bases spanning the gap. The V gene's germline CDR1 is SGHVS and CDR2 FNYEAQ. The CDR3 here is CASSFMDSYEQYF. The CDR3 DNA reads TGTGCCAGCAGCTTTATGGACAGCTACGAGCAGTACTTC.

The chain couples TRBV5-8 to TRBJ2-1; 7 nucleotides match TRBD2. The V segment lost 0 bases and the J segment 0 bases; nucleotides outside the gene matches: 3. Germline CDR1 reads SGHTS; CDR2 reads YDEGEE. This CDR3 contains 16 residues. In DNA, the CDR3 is TGTGCCAGCAGCTTGGCCCCGGGGGGCTCCTACAATGAGCAGTTCTTC. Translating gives CASSLAPGGSYNEQFF.

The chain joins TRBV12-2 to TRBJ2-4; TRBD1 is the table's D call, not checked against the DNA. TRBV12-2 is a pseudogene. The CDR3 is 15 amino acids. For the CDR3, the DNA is TGTGCAAGTCGCTTGGAAGGGGGCTGGAAAAACATTCAGTACTTC. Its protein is CASRLEGGWKNIQYF.

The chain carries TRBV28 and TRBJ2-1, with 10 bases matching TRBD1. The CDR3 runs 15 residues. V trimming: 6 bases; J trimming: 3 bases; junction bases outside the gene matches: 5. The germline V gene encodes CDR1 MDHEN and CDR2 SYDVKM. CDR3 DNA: TGTGCCAGCAGATCCGGGACAGGGGTCTACAATGAGCAGTTCTTC. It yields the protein CASRSGTGVYNEQFF. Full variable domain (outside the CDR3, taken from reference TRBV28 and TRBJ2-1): DVKVTQSSRYLVKRTGEKVFLECVQDMDHENMFWYRQDPGLGLRLIYFSYDVKMKEKGDIPEGYSVSREKKERFSLILESASTNQTSMYLCASRSGTGVYNEQFFGPGTRLTVL.

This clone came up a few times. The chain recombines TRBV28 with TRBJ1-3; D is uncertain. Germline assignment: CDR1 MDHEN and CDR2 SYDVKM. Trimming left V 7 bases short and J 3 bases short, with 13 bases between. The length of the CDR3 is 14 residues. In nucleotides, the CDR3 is TGTGCCAGCAATTCCGAAGTAGTTGGAAACACCATATATTTT. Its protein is CASNSEVVGNTIYF.

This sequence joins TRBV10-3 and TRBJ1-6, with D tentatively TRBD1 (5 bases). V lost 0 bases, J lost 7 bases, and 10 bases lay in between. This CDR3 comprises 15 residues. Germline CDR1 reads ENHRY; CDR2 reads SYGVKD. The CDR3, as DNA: TGTGCCATCAGTGAGTCTGCAGGGCAGAATTCACCCCTCCACTTT. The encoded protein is CAISESAGQNSPLHF.

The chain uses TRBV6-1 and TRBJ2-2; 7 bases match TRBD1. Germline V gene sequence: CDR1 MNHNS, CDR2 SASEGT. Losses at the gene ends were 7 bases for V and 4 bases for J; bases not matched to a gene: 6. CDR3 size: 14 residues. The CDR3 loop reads CASMSPGGTGELFF. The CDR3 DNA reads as TGTGCCAGCATGTCCCCAGGGGGCACCGGGGAGCTGTTTTTT.

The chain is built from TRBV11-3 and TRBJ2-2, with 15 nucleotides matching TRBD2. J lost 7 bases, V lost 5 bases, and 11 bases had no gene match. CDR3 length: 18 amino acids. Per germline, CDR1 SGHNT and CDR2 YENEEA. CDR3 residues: CASSPGLAGGRGIGELFF. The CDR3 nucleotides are TGTGCCAGCAGCCCAGGACTAGCGGGAGGGCGAGGTATCGGGGAGCTGTTTTTT.

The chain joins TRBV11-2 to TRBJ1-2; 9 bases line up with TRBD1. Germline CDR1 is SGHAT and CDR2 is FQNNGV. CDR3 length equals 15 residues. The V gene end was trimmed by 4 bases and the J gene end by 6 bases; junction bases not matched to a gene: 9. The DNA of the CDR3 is TGTGCCAGCAGCTCGGCCGGGACAGGGCATAATGGCTACACCTTC. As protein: CASSSAGTGHNGYTF.

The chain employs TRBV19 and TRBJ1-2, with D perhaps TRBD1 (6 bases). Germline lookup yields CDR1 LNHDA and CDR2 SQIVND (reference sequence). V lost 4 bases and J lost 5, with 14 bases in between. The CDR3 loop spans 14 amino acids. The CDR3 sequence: CASSKEDSPYGYTF. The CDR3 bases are TGTGCCAGTAGTAAGGAGGACAGCCCGTATGGCTACACCTTC.

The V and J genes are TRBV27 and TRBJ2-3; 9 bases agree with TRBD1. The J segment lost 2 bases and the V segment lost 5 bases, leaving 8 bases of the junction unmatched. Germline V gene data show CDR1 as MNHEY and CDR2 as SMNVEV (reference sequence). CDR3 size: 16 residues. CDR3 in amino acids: CASSPPGQGFTDTQYF. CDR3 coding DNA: TGTGCCAGCAGTCCACCGGGACAGGGATTCACAGATACGCAGTATTTT.

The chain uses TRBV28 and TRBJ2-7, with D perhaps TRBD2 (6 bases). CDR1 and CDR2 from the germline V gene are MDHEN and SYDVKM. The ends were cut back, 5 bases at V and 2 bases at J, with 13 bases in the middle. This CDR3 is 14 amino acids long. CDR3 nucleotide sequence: TGTGCCAGCAGTGCGGGGCTTTCGGCCTACGAGCAGTACTTC. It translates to CASSAGLSAYEQYF.

CDR3 nucleotide sequence: TGCGCCAGCAGCTCCGGCGGGGTACACACCGGGGAGCTGTTTTTT. Amino acid sequence: CASSSGGVHTGELFF. The J gene is TRBJ2-2, the V gene TRBV5-1, with D maybe TRBD2 (6 bases). The CDR3 length is 15 residues. The V gene's germline CDR1 is SGHRS and CDR2 YFSETQ. V lost 3 bases, J lost 3 bases, and 12 bases lay in between.

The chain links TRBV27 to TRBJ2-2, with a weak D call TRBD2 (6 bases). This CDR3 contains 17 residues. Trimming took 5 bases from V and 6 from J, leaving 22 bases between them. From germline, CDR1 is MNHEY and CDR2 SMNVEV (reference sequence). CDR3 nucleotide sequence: TGTGCCAGCAGTGGGGGGACCGCTAAGGGATTTGCCGGGGAGCTGTTTTTT. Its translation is CASSGGTAKGFAGELFF.

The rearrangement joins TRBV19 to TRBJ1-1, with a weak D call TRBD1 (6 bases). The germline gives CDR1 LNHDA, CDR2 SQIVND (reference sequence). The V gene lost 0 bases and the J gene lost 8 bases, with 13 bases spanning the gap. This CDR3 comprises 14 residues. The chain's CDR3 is CASSIDSGAREAFF. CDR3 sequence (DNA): TGTGCCAGTAGTATAGATTCAGGGGCGCGGGAAGCTTTCTTT.